One TCR beta chain is described in this entry. The data stem from a study of blood T cell repertoires in COVID-19. Looking at the study overall: Acute and convalescent COVID-19 specimens originated in the United States, Italy and Spain. Sources were T cells, B-cell-depleted T cells, or PBMCs; the material itself was cDNA or gDNA.

V lost 4 bases and J lost 2, with 15 bases in between. The CDR3 is 16 amino acids. Per germline, CDR1 LNHDA and CDR2 SQIVND (reference sequence). Methods used by the authors: Nucleated cell number was recorded as an estimate derived from reference gene primer amplification. Data came from immunoSEQ multiplex PCR; TCRdb stores just in-frame clones and leaves some out. V and J calls and clone size are as listed in that table; D and trimming were resolved from the DNA. The sample records over 85,000 clones, 75% to 90% being singletons. Material for sequencing was peripheral blood. The receptor was isolated from a woman older than 75 with acute or convalescent COVID-19. The chain combines TRBV19 with TRBJ1-5; a weak D match, TRBD1 (6 bases). For the CDR3, the DNA is TGTGCCAGTAGTACCTCAGGGGCTCGAGGCAATCAGCCCCAGCATTTT. It encodes CASSTSGARGNQPQHF.